Ten or more counts support the clone carrying this T cell receptor (beta chain). As yet, its antigen is unknown. The read comes to an end 3 residues before the CDR3 does, leaving the germline J gene to fill in the end. The data originate from a study of T cell clonality in common variable immunodeficiency. Overall study findings and caveats: TCRbeta clonality was increased in CVID versus healthy controls. T cell subpopulation sequencing would be needed to explain CVID clonality.

The CDR3 is 14 residues long. The germline gives CDR1 SGHVS, CDR2 FQNEAQ. V lost 1 base and J lost 7, with 13 bases in between. Assay: immunoSEQ multiplex PCR; the TCRdb copy retains only in-frame clones and omits some. The sample yields fewer than 75,000 clones, without any singletons. The chain joins TRBV7-8 to TRBJ2-5; TRBD1 might be the D (6 bases). This TCR was recovered from a person aged 18 to 75 in good health. Material: peripheral blood mononuclear cells. CDR3 protein: CASSLETGSWTQYF. The DNA read from the CDR3 is TGTGCCAGCAGCTTAGAAACAGGGTCTTGGACC.